This T cell receptor (beta chain) derives from a study of CD8 T cells in ankylosing spondylitis. A quantitative 5'-RACE method, one with molecular barcodes, was used to make TCR beta libraries. Via MiXCR, TCRdb re-called the 5' RACE reads, giving one row per CDR3 protein. The top ten clones hold roughly 42% of a sample with 31,000 or so distinct CDR3 sequences, more than 30% of them seen once. The J segment lost 4 bases and the V segment lost 1 base, leaving 6 bases of the junction unmatched. Per the germline V gene, CDR1 is MNHNS and CDR2 is SASEGT. The CDR3 loop spans 16 amino acids. This clonotype was counted a few times.

The receptor's source is a male donor with ankylosing spondylitis. This sequence joins TRBV6-1 and TRBJ2-3, with 9 nucleotides matching TRBD2. The sample consisted of synovial fluid, either unsorted or a sorted T cell fraction (not recorded which). CDR3 sequence (DNA): TGTGCCAGCAGTGAAGAGGGCGGGAGGGGGGCAGATACGCAGTATTTT. Its protein product is CASSEEGGRGADTQYF.